This TCR beta chain was sequenced for a study of CD8+ T cells in alopecia areata. J gave up 0 bases and V 1 base, and 3 bases lay outside the gene matches. The CDR3 spans 15 residues. CDR1 and CDR2 from the germline V gene are SGHDT and YYEEEE. The sample holds one count of this clone. RNA extraction was followed by reverse transcription into cDNA, which acted as the sequencing template. Clones were sequenced by immunoSEQ multiplex PCR, and TCRdb holds only the in-frame ones, with some missing. This table has about 180,000 clones, less than 80% appearing once. The clonotype comes from a human donor with alopecia areata. This chain connects TRBV5-6 to TRBJ1-1; 7 bases line up with TRBD1. Specimen: CD8+ T cells sorted from blood, collected at week 0. The CDR3 region has the DNA TGTGCCAGCAGCTTGCCCAGGGGGTTGAACACTGAAGCTTTCTTT. It encodes CASSLPRGLNTEAFF.